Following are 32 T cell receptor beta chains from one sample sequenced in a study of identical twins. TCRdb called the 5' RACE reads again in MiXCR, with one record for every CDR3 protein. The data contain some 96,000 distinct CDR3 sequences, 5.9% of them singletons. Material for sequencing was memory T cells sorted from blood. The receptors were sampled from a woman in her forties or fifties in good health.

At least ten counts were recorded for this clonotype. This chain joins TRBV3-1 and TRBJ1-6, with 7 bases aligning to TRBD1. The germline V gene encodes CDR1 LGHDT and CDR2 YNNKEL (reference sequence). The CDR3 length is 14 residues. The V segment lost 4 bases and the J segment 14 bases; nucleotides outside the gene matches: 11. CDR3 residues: CASSLQEAGGTLHF. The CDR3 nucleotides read TGTGCCAGCAGCCTGCAGGAGGCAGGGGGTACCCTCCACTTT.

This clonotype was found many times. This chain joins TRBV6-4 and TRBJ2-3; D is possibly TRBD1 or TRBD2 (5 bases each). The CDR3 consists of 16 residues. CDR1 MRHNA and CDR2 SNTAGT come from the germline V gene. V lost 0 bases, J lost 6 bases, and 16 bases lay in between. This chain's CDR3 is CASSDSRQPGSDTQYF. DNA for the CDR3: TGTGCCAGCAGTGACTCGAGACAGCCGGGGAGCGATACGCAGTATTTT.

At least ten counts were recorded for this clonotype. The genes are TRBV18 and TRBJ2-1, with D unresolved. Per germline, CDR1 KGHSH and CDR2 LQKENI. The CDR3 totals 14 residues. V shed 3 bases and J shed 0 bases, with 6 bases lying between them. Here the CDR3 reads CASSPALSYNEQFF. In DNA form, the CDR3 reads TGTGCCAGCTCACCCGCGCTCTCCTACAATGAGCAGTTCTTC.

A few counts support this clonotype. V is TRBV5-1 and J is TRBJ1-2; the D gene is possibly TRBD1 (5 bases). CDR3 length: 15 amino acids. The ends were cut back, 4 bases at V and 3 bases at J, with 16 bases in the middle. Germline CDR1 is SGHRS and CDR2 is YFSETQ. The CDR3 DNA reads TGCGCCAGCAGCCCTGGGGCCAGCCACGACTATGGCTACACCTTC. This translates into CASSPGASHDYGYTF.

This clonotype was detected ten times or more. The CDR3 DNA reads TGTGCCACCGGCCGTGGGGGGCCTAACACTGAAGCTTTCTTT. Translation gives CATGRGGPNTEAFF. The chain links TRBV15 to TRBJ1-1, with D maybe TRBD1 (6 bases). Germline V lookup: CDR1 LNHNV, CDR2 YYDKDF (reference sequence). The length of the CDR3 is 14 residues. Trimming removed 8 bases from V and 2 bases from J, with 15 bases in between.

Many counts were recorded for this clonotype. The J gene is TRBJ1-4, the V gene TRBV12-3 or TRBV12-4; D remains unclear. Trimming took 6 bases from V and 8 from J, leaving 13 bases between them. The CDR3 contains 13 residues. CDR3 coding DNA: TGTGCCAGCAGGAAGGGAGAATGGGAAAAACTGTTTTTT. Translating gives CASRKGEWEKLFF.

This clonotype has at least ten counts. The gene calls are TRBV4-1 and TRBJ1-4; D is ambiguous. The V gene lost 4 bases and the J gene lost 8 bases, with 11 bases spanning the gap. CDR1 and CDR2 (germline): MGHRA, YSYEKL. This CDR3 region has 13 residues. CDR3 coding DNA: TGCGCCAGCAGCCCTCTGACGGAAGAAAAACTGTTTTTT. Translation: CASSPLTEEKLFF.

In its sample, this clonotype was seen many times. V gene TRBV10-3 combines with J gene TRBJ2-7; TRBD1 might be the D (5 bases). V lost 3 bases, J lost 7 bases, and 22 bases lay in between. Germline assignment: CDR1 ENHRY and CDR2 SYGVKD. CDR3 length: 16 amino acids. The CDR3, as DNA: TGTGCCATCAGTGACGATTGGGCAGGGTCCGCTCGGGAGCAGTACTTC. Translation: CAISDDWAGSAREQYF.

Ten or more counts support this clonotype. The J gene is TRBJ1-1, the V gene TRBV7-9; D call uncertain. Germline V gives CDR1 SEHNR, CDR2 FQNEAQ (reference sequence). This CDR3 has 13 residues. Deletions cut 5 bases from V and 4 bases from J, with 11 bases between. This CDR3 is CASSPIAVTEAFF. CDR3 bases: TGTGCCAGCAGCCCTATAGCAGTCACTGAAGCTTTCTTT.

The CDR3 region is CATSSPGQGHVSPLHF. CDR3 DNA sequence: TGTGCCACCAGCAGCCCGGGACAGGGACATGTTTCACCCCTCCACTTT. This sequence joins TRBV15 and TRBJ1-6, with TRBD1 matching 9 bases. This CDR3 contains 16 residues. V shed 3 bases and J 9 bases; nucleotides not matched to a gene: 9. Germline V gives CDR1 LNHNV, CDR2 YYDKDF (reference sequence). Drawing the rest from reference TRBV15 and TRBJ1-6, the complete variable domain is DAMVIQNPRYQVTQFGKPVTLSCSQTLNHNVMYWYQQKSSQAPKLLFHYYDKDFNNEADTPDNFQSRRPNTSFCFLDIRSPGLGDTAMYLCATSSPGQGHVSPLHFGNGTRLTVT.

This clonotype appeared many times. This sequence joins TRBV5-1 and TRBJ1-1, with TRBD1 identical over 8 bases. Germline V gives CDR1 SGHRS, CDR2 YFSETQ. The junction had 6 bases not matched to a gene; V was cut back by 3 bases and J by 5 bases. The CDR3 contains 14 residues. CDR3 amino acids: CASSSQGARTEAFF. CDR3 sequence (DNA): TGCGCCAGCAGCTCCCAGGGGGCTAGGACTGAAGCTTTCTTT.

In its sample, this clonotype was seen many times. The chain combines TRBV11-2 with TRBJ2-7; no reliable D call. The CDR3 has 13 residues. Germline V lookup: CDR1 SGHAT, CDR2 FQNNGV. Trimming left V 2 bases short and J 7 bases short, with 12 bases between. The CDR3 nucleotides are TGTGCCAGCAGCTTACTAGGTCTGGGGGAGCAGTACGTC. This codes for CASSLLGLGEQYV.

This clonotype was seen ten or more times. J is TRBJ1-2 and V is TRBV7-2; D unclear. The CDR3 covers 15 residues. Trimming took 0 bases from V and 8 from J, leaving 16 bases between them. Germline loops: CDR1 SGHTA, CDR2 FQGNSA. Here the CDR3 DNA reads TGTGCCAGCAGCTTAGCGGGGTATGCCTCCGGGGGCTACACCTTC. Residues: CASSLAGYASGGYTF. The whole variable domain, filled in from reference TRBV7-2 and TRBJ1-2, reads GAGVSQSPSNKVTEKGKDVELRCDPISGHTALYWYRQSLGQGLEFLIYFQGNSAPDKSGLPSDRFSAERTGGSVSTLTIQRTQQEDSAVYLCASSLAGYASGGYTFGSGTRLTVV.

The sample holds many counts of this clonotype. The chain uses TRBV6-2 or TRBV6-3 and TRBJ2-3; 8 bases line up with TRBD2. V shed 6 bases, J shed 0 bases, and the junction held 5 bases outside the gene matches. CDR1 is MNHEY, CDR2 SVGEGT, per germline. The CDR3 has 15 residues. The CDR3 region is CASRVAGRSTDTQYF. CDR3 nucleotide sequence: TGTGCCAGCAGGGTAGCGGGAAGAAGCACAGATACGCAGTATTTT.

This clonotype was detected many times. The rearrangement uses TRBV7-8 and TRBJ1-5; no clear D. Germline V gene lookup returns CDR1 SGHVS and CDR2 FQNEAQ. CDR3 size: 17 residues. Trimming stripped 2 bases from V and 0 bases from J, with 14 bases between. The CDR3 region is CASSLTSGGYSNQPQHF. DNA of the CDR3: TGTGCCAGCAGCTTAACGTCCGGCGGGTATAGCAATCAGCCCCAGCATTTT.

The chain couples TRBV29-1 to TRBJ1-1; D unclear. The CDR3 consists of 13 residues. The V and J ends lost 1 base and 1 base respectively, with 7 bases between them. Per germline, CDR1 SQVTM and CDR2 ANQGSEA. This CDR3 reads CSVEVSQNTEAFF. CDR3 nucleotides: TGCAGCGTTGAAGTCAGCCAGAACACTGAAGCTTTCTTT.

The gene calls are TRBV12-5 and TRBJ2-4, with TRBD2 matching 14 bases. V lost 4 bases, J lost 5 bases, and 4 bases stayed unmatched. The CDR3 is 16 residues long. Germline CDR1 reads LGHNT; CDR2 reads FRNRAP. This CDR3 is CASGWGTSGSQNIQYF. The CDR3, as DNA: TGTGCTAGTGGTTGGGGGACTAGCGGGAGTCAAAACATTCAGTACTTC.

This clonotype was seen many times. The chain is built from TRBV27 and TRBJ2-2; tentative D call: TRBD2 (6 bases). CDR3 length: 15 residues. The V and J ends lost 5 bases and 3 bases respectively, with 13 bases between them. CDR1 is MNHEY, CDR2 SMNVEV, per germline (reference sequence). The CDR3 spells CASSLPGLHTGELFF. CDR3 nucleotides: TGTGCCAGCAGTCTACCGGGACTTCACACCGGGGAGCTGTTTTTT.

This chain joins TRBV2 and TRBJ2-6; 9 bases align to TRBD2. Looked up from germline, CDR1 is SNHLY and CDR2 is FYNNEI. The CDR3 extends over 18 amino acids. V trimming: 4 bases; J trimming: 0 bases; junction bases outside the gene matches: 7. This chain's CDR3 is CASSGLAATFSGANVLTF. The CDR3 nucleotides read TGTGCCAGCAGTGGACTAGCGGCGACCTTCTCTGGGGCCAACGTCCTGACTTTC.

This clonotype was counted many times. CDR3 nucleotides: TGTGCCAGCAGCCCGACTAGCGGGAGGCTCTACGAGCAGTACTTC. Protein sequence: CASSPTSGRLYEQYF. The chain uses TRBV11-2 and TRBJ2-7, with 13 bases lining up with TRBD2. The J segment lost 3 bases and the V segment lost 5 bases, leaving 4 bases of the junction unmatched. Germline V gene data show CDR1 as SGHAT and CDR2 as FQNNGV. This CDR3 has 15 amino acids.

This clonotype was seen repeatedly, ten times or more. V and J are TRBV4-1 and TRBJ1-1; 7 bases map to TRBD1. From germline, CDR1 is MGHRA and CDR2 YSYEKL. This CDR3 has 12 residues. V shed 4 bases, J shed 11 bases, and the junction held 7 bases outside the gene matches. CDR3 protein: CASSRGQAEAFF. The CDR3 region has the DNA TGCGCCAGCAGCCGTGGACAGGCGGAGGCTTTCTTT.

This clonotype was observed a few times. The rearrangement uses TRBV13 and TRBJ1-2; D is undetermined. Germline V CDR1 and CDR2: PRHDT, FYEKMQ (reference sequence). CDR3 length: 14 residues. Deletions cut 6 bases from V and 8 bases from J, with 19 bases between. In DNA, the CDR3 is TGTGCCAGCAGTCGCGAAACCGGGAATCAAGGCTACACCTTC. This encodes CASSRETGNQGYTF.

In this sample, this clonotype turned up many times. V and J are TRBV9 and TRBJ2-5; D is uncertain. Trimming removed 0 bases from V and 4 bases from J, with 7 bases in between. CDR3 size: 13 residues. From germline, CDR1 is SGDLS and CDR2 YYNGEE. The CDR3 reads CASSVASRETQYF. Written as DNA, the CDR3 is TGTGCCAGCAGCGTAGCCAGTAGAGAGACCCAGTACTTC.

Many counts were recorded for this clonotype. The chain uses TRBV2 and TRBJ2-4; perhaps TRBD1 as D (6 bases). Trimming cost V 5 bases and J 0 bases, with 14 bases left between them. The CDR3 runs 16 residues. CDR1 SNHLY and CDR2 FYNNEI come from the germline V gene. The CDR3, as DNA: TGTGCCAGCAGTAGGCGGACAGACCTAGCCAAAAACATTCAGTACTTC. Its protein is CASSRRTDLAKNIQYF.

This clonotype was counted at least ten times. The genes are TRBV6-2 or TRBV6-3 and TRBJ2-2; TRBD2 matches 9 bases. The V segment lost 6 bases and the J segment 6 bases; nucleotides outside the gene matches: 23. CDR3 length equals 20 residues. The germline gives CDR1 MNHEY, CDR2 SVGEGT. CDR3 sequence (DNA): TGTGCCAGCAGGGACCGAATTAAGGCGGCGGGACTAGCTGTGGCCGGGGAGCTGTTTTTT. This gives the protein CASRDRIKAAGLAVAGELFF.

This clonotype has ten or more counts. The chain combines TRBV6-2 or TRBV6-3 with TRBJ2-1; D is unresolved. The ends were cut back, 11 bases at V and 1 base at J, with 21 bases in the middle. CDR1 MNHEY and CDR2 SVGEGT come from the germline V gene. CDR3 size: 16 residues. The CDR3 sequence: CASRSGELGSYNEQFF. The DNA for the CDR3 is TGTGCCTCCCGTTCGGGCGAGTTGGGATCCTACAATGAGCAGTTCTTC.

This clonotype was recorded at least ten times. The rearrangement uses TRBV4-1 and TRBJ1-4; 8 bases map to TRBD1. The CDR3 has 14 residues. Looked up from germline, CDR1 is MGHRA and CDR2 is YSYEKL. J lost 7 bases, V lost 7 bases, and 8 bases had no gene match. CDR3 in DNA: TGCGCCAGCATGACAGGGGTTTTCGGTGAAAAACTGTTTTTT. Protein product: CASMTGVFGEKLFF.

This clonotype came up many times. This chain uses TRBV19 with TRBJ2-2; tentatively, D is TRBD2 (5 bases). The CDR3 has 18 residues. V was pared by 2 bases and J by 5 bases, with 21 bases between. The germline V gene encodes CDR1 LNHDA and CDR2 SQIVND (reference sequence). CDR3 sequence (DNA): TGTGCCAGTAGTATAAAAGTGGCTAGCCACATGGGAACCGGGGAGCTGTTTTTT. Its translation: CASSIKVASHMGTGELFF.

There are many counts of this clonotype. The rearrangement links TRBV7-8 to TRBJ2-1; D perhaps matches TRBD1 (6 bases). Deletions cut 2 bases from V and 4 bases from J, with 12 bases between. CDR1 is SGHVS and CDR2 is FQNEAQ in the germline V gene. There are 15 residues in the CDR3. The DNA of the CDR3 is TGTGCCAGCAGCTTATTGGACAGCTTTTACAATGAGCAGTTCTTC. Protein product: CASSLLDSFYNEQFF. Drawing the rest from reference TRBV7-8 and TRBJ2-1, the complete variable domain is GAGVSQSPRYKVAKRGQDVALRCDPISGHVSLFWYQQALGQGPEFLTYFQNEAQLDKSGLPSDRFFAERPEGSVSTLKIQRTQQEDSAVYLCASSLLDSFYNEQFFGPGTRLTVL.

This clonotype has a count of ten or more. The CDR3 loop is CSASSPGERGTYNEQFF. CDR3 DNA: TGCAGTGCTAGCTCCCCGGGCGAGCGGGGCACCTACAATGAGCAGTTCTTC. This chain uses TRBV20-1 with TRBJ2-1; TRBD2 aligns across 7 bases. The CDR3 has 17 amino acids. With 3 bases clipped from V and 2 bases from J, the junction kept 13 bases outside the gene matches. CDR1 and CDR2 (germline): DFQATT, SNEGSKA (reference sequence).

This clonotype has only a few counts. The CDR3: CASSYGTGYEQYF. The CDR3 bases are TGTGCCAGCAGCTATGGGACTGGCTACGAGCAGTACTTC. The rearrangement links TRBV7-9 to TRBJ2-7; D perhaps matches TRBD2 (6 bases). CDR3 length equals 13 residues. Germline CDR1 SEHNR, CDR2 FQNEAQ (reference sequence). Trimming left V 4 bases short and J 3 bases short, with 10 bases between.

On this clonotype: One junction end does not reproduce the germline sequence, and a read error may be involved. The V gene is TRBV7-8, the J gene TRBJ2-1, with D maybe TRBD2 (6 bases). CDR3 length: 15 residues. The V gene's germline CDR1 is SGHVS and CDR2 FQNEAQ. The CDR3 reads CASSVAENSYNEQFF. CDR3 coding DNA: TGTGCCAGCAGCGTAGCGGAAAACTCCTACAATGAGCAGTTCTTC.